This is a list of T cell receptor beta chains from one sample in a study of response to subunit inactivated influenza vaccine. TCRdb re-called the RT-PCR reads with MiXCR, one entry per CDR3 protein. The sample lists about 570,000 distinct CDR3 sequences, roughly 12% occurring once. The sample also formed part of further work on T cells expressing NK-cell markers.

Specimen: PBMCs from blood, collected on the day of vaccination. These receptors originate from a man between 50 and 59 years old who received an inactivated influenza vaccine. CDR3s include the opening cysteine and the closing phenylalanine or tryptophan. D genes are given only for firm matches. Only some rows state a clone size, as once, few, many or a class for expanded clones.

>TRBD2|few|TRBV24-1|TRBJ2-3
TGTGCCACCAGTGATCTAGCGGGAGGGCCAAATACGCAGTATTTT
CATSDLAGGPNTQYF
>.|few|TRBV6-6|TRBJ2-3
TGTGCCAGCCGCCCCGGGGCAGATACGCAGTATTTT
CASRPGADTQYF
>TRBD2|few|TRBV3-1|TRBJ2-2
TGTGCCAGCAGCCCGGGACTAGCGGCGAACACCGGGGAGCTGTTTTTT
CASSPGLAANTGELFF
>TRBD1|few|TRBV2|TRBJ2-5
TGTGCCAGCAGTTTCAGGGGGCTGGGAATGGGGACCCAGTACTTC
CASSFRGLGMGTQYF
>.|many|TRBV10-3|TRBJ1-2
TGTGCCATCAGTGAGTCTACAGGGCTAGGCTACACCTTC
CAISESTGLGYTF
>.|many|TRBV27|TRBJ2-3
TGTGCCAGCAGTAGGATCGATGGTACCTTGAGCACAGATACGCAGTATTTT
CASSRIDGTLSTDTQYF
>.|.|TRBV4-1|TRBJ1-2
TGCGCCAGCAGCCAAGTAGGTAGCTATAGTGGCTACACCTTC
CASSQVGSYSGYTF
>.|.|TRBV21-1|TRBJ2-7
TGTGCCAGCAGCAAAGGGCGTAGAGGGGGTCCTGAGTCCTACGAGCAGTACTTC
CASSKGRRGGPESYEQYF
>TRBD2|many|TRBV25-1|TRBJ2-1
TGTGCCAGCAGTGCCCCGGGACTAGCGGCCTACAATGAGCAGTTCTTC
CASSAPGLAAYNEQFF
>.|many|TRBV7-9|TRBJ2-1
TGTGCCAGCAGCTCTTATAAGGGGTGGATCTACAATGAGCAGTTCTTC
CASSSYKGWIYNEQFF
>.|.|TRBV29-1|TRBJ2-1
TGCAGCGTTGGACTAGTTAACGAGCAGTTCTTC
CSVGLVNEQFF
>.|few|TRBV7-9|TRBJ2-3
TGTGCCAGCAGCCCGACCCTTACAGATACGCAGTATTTT
CASSPTLTDTQYF
>.|.|TRBV20-1|TRBJ1-6
TGCAGTGCTAGATCAGACGGGGCCAGGAGAACTTATAATTCACCCCTCCACTTT
CSARSDGARRTYNSPLHF
>.|.|TRBV7-2|TRBJ2-1
TGTGCCAGCACCCCCCCAGGGCGAAATGAGCAGTTCTTC
CASTPPGRNEQFF
>.|.|TRBV20-1|TRBJ2-6
TGCAGTGCTAGAGTATCCAACCGACTCTCTGGGGCCAACGTCCTGACTTTC
CSARVSNRLSGANVLTF
>TRBD2|many|TRBV7-2|TRBJ2-1
TGTGCCAGCAGCTTAGTTGGAACAAGCGGGAACAATGAGCAGTTCTTC
CASSLVGTSGNNEQFF
>.|.|TRBV11-2|TRBJ1-6
TGTGCCAGCAGCTTAGTCCCGGTTATGACACCCCTCCACTTT
CASSLVPVMTPLHF